Sequencing of this TCR beta chain was carried out in a study of OX40 agonist ivuxolimab in advanced cancers. In the study overall: Six ivuxolimab dose levels, 0.01 to 10 mg/kg, were given intravenously every 2 weeks. Past anti-PD-1, anti-PD-L1 or anti-CTLA-4 therapy was accepted, and 35% to 45% had received some. Overall study results and limits: In CD8+ T cells, expanded clones were on average more numerous than in CD4+. Within 6 weeks, CD4+ and CD8+ blood T cells expanded clonally at 0.1 to 3.0 mg/kg.

Method: immunoSEQ multiplex PCR; TCRdb's copy keeps in-frame clones and lacks some. The sample includes around 64,000 clones, about nine tenths of them seen just once. CDR3 length equals 18 residues. Germline CDR1 GTSNPN, CDR2 SVGIG (reference sequence). With 3 bases clipped from V and 1 base from J, the junction kept 8 bases outside the gene matches. This clone is a singleton in its sample. Its antigen is undetermined. The specimen comprised CD4+ or CD8+ T cells sorted from blood, sampled in a trial of the OX40 agonist ivuxolimab. The chain is built from TRBV30 and TRBJ2-3; 15 positions match TRBD2. The sequence was collected from an adult with an advanced solid tumor such as melanoma, head and neck, liver or kidney cancer. The CDR3 spells CAWRRRTSGRGGTDTQYF. CDR3 sequence (DNA): TGTGCCTGGAGAAGACGGACTAGCGGGAGGGGGGGCACAGATACGCAGTATTTT.